This T cell receptor beta chain was identified during a study of beta chain features in type 1 diabetes. Study-level points and caveats: Patients with Type 1 diabetes showed moderately but significantly shorter TCRB CDR3s in all four CD4+ subsets.

Purities in excess of 95% were seen in all sorted populations. cDNA synthesis used the whole RNA isolate, giving expressed TCRB sequences. Clones were read by immunoSEQ multiplex PCR, and TCRdb kept only the in-frame ones, dropping some. Of 350,000 to 450,000 clones in the sample, 10% to 15% were seen once. With 7 bases removed from V and 0 bases from J, the gap between germline ends came to 16 bases. CDR1 MGHRA and CDR2 YSYEKL come from the germline V gene. The CDR3 sequence is 15 residues long. Of note for this clone: No antigen is known for it.

This sequence was found in a young woman with type 1 diabetes. Sequencing used naive CD4+ T cells from blood. This chain links TRBV4-1 with TRBJ2-7; perhaps TRBD2 as D (6 bases). CDR3 in DNA: TGCGCCAGCACCCCCGGGGCTAGCGTCTCCTACGAGCAGTACTTC. Translation: CASTPGASVSYEQYF.